This is a list of T cell receptor beta chains from one sample in a study of blood T cells in healthy people across ages. TCRdb re-analysed the 5' RACE reads in MiXCR, keeping a single row per CDR3 protein. The sample has roughly 700,000 distinct CDR3 sequences, about half seen once. Sequencing was performed on blood. The source is an older woman in good health. CDR3s include the opening cysteine and the closing phenylalanine or tryptophan. A D gene is named only where the DNA matches it firmly. A clone size is listed for some rows: how often the clone was seen (once, few, many), or a class if it is expanded.

size	J	V	D	DNA	CDR3
once	TRBJ2-1	TRBV13	-	TGTGCCAGCAGCTCCAGGACAAGGGGTTTGAAGTTCTTC	CASSSRTRGLKFF
-	TRBJ2-7	TRBV27	TRBD2	TGTGCCAGCAGCCCCTTTGGCGGGAGTTCCTACGAGCAGTACTTC	CASSPFGGSSYEQYF
-	TRBJ1-2	TRBV20-1	TRBD1	TGCAGTGCCACAGGGGGTCGCGGCTACACCTTC	CSATGGRGYTF
-	TRBJ2-3	TRBV6-2/TRBV6-3	TRBD2	TGTGCCAGCAGCTACCACGGGACTAGCGGTTCCCAAGATACGCAGTATTTT	CASSYHGTSGSQDTQYF
-	TRBJ2-5	TRBV2	TRBD2	TGTGCCAGCAGTGAACTAGCGGGAGTTAAAAAGACCCAGTACTTC	CASSELAGVKKTQYF
-	TRBJ2-3	TRBV7-3	-	TGTGCCGGCAGCTACAATCCAGGGGCAGATACGCAGTATTTT	CAGSYNPGADTQYF
-	TRBJ2-5	TRBV20-1	-	TGCAGTGCTAGCGAGGGGGGGTCGGCAGTCCAAGAGACCCAGTACTTC	CSASEGGSAVQETQYF
few	TRBJ1-1	TRBV29-1	TRBD1	TGCAGCGTTCTCCGGGACAGGCGGGACACTGAAGCTTTCTTT	CSVLRDRRDTEAFF
few	TRBJ2-4	TRBV5-6	-	TGTACCAGCAGCCCTTCCAGACTGGACATTCAGTACTTC	CTSSPSRLDIQYF
-	TRBJ1-1	TRBV5-1	-	TGCGCCAGCAGCTTTCCCTCAGCGAACACTGAAGCTTTCTTT	CASSFPSANTEAFF
-	TRBJ1-1	TRBV2	-	TGTGCCAGCAGTGAAGACACCACTGAAGCTTTCTTT	CASSEDTTEAFF
-	TRBJ2-1	TRBV20-1	-	TGCAGTGCTAGAAGGAGTTATTCCGGGAGTGGTGAGCAGTTCTTC	CSARRSYSGSGEQFF
few	TRBJ2-1	TRBV4-3	-	TGCGCCAGCAGCCAAGAGGGATTGAGCTCCTACAATGAGCAGTTCTTC	CASSQEGLSSYNEQFF
few	TRBJ1-2	TRBV15	TRBD1	TGTGCCACCAGCAGAGACGTCCAGGGGGCTGGCTACACCTTC	CATSRDVQGAGYTF
-	TRBJ2-6	TRBV4-3	-	TGCGCCAGCAGCCCATTGGGCGGGGCCAACGTCCTGACTTTC	CASSPLGGANVLTF
-	TRBJ1-4	TRBV25-1	-	TGTGCCACCAAAGACAGTCTTGCAACTAATGAAAAACTGTTTTTT	CATKDSLATNEKLFF
few	TRBJ1-6	TRBV20-1	-	TGCAGTGCTAGAGCGGCGGGTAATTCACCCCTCCACTTT	CSARAAGNSPLHF
few	TRBJ1-2	TRBV7-2	-	TGTGCCAGCAGCTCCCCCGGGGGACGCGCCAGCTATGGCTACACCTTC	CASSSPGGRASYGYTF
-	TRBJ1-2	TRBV9	-	TGTGCCAGCAGCGAACAGGGAATCTCTAACTATGGCTACACCTTC	CASSEQGISNYGYTF
few	TRBJ1-1	TRBV20-1	-	TGCAGTGCTAGAGTTGGCAGGAGGTCCACTGAAGCTTTCTTT	CSARVGRRSTEAFF
-	TRBJ1-6	TRBV19	TRBD1	TGTGCCAGTCGCGACTCAAAGGGACAGGGGTTCTATAATTCACCCCTCCACTTT	CASRDSKGQGFYNSPLHF